The next 26 T cell receptor beta chains were all read from a single sample in a study of T cells after yellow fever vaccination. One entry per CDR3 protein results from TCRdb running MiXCR on the 5' RACE reads. The sample yields roughly 500,000 distinct CDR3 sequences, roughly 21% seen once. This material consisted of PBMCs, taken 15 days after the yellow fever booster vaccination. Receptor source: a man younger than 40 who received the YFV17D yellow fever vaccine.

This clonotype appeared a few times. The chain employs TRBV12-3 or TRBV12-4 and TRBJ2-1, with a possible D match to TRBD1 (6 bases). This CDR3 is built from 15 residues. Trimming took 5 bases from V and 0 from J, leaving 11 bases between them. The CDR3 DNA is TGTGCCAGCAGTGTCCGGGACAACTCCTACAATGAGCAGTTCTTC. Amino acid sequence: CASSVRDNSYNEQFF.

The V call is TRBV24-1, the J call TRBJ2-2; possible D gene TRBD1, 7 bases. Germline assignment: CDR1 KGHDR and CDR2 SFDVKD. The length of the CDR3 is 18 residues. The ends were cut back, 3 bases at V and 4 bases at J, with 20 bases in the middle. CDR3: CATSDAGTGVRGTGELFF. In DNA, the CDR3 is TGTGCCACCAGTGATGCGGGAACAGGGGTTCGAGGCACCGGGGAGCTGTTTTTT.

This clonotype was seen only a few times. The V call is TRBV7-8, the J call TRBJ2-7; maybe TRBD1 (5 bases). This CDR3 is 14 amino acids long. With 5 bases removed from V and 3 bases from J, the gap between germline ends came to 14 bases. The germline V gene has CDR1 SGHVS and CDR2 FQNEAQ. The CDR3 loop is CASSLIDRSYEQYF. The CDR3 bases are TGTGCCAGCAGCCTTATAGACAGAAGCTACGAGCAGTACTTC.

CDR3 sequence (DNA): TGTGCCAGCAGCCCACTAGCGGGAGAACCCGGGGAGCTGTTTTTT. Translation gives CASSPLAGEPGELFF. This chain connects TRBV7-6 to TRBJ2-2; 11 bases are a match to TRBD2. There are 15 residues in the CDR3. The germline V gene has CDR1 SGHVS and CDR2 FNYEAQ. The J segment lost 6 bases and the V segment lost 5 bases, leaving 5 bases of the junction unmatched.

This clonotype was recorded a few times. V usage is TRBV29-1 and J usage is TRBJ2-7; possibly TRBD2 for D (5 bases). V dropped 7 bases and J dropped 2 bases, with 18 bases sitting between them. Germline V gene sequence: CDR1 SQVTM, CDR2 ANQGSEA. There are 14 residues in the CDR3. The CDR3 is CSAASSTLTYEQYF. The CDR3 DNA reads TGCAGCGCGGCTTCTAGCACGCTAACCTACGAGCAGTACTTC.

This clonotype occurred a few times. The rearrangement joins TRBV10-3 to TRBJ2-3; D ambiguous. Per the germline V gene, CDR1 is ENHRY and CDR2 is SYGVKD. The CDR3 extends over 12 amino acids. V was pared by 7 bases and J by 5 bases, with 10 bases between. CDR3 in DNA: TGTGCCATCAAAGGTCGCCAAGATACGCAGTATTTT. Its protein is CAIKGRQDTQYF.

The chain employs TRBV11-2 and TRBJ2-4; 7 bases are shared with TRBD1. Germline V gives CDR1 SGHAT, CDR2 FQNNGV. The CDR3 contains 18 residues. Trimming cost V 0 bases and J 0 bases; bases outside gene matches: 8. The CDR3, as DNA: TGTGCCAGCAGCTTAGAAGGGACAGCCGTTCTAGCCAAAAACATTCAGTACTTC. Encoded protein: CASSLEGTAVLAKNIQYF. Full variable domain (rest looked up from reference TRBV11-2 and TRBJ2-4): EAGVAQSPRYKIIEKRQSVAFWCNPISGHATLYWYQQILGQGPKLLIQFQNNGVVDDSQLPKDRFSAERLKGVDSTLKIQPAKLEDSAVYLCASSLEGTAVLAKNIQYFGAGTRLSVL.

This chain joins TRBV28 and TRBJ2-1; 9 bases are a match to TRBD2. Trimming at V came to 4 bases and at J to 1 base, leaving 8 bases not matched to a gene. CDR3 length equals 17 residues. CDR1 and CDR2 (germline): MDHEN, SYDVKM. The CDR3 DNA reads TGTGCCAGCAGTTCCGAGTTAGCGGGAGATTCCTACAATGAGCAGTTCTTC. It yields the protein CASSSELAGDSYNEQFF. The variable domain in full, completed from reference TRBV28 and TRBJ2-1, reads DVKVTQSSRYLVKRTGEKVFLECVQDMDHENMFWYRQDPGLGLRLIYFSYDVKMKEKGDIPEGYSVSREKKERFSLILESASTNQTSMYLCASSSELAGDSYNEQFFGPGTRLTVL.

The chain has TRBV20-1 and TRBJ1-6; TRBD1 aligns across 10 bases. The CDR3 runs 15 residues. Germline loops: CDR1 DFQATT, CDR2 SNEGSKA (reference sequence). With V trimmed by 0 bases and J by 7 bases, 3 bases remained unmatched. The chain's CDR3 is CSARDRTGGNSPLHF. For the CDR3, the DNA is TGCAGTGCTAGAGATAGGACAGGGGGAAATTCACCCCTCCACTTT.

This clonotype showed up just a few times. The genes are TRBV7-3 and TRBJ2-1, with 10 bases fitting TRBD1. Trimming took 4 bases from V and 4 from J; bases not matched to a gene: 4. Germline-derived CDR1 and CDR2 are SGHTA and FQGTGA. CDR3 length: 15 residues. The CDR3 loop is CASSSGQGDYNEQFF. In DNA form, the CDR3 reads TGTGCCAGCAGCTCCGGACAGGGGGATTACAATGAGCAGTTCTTC.

The chain has TRBV11-2 and TRBJ2-2; D tentatively reads TRBD1 or TRBD2 (5 bases each). In germline, CDR1 is SGHAT, CDR2 FQNNGV. V was pared by 5 bases and J by 5 bases, with 18 bases between. CDR3 length: 16 residues. The CDR3 region has the DNA TGTGCCAGCAGCACACGTTCCGGGGCGAGGACCGGGGAGCTGTTTTTT. Encoded protein: CASSTRSGARTGELFF. The variable domain in full, with the rest retrieved from reference TRBV11-2 and TRBJ2-2, is EAGVAQSPRYKIIEKRQSVAFWCNPISGHATLYWYQQILGQGPKLLIQFQNNGVVDDSQLPKDRFSAERLKGVDSTLKIQPAKLEDSAVYLCASSTRSGARTGELFFGEGSRLTVL.

The chain carries TRBV10-1 and TRBJ2-7; D may be TRBD1 or TRBD2 (5 bases each). V shed 3 bases and J shed 6 bases, with 18 bases lying between them. The CDR3 has 15 residues. CDR1 and CDR2 from the germline V gene are WNHNN and SYGVQD (reference sequence). The CDR3 loop is CASSDSRDPRGEQYF. CDR3 bases: TGCGCCAGCAGTGATTCTCGGGACCCCCGTGGCGAGCAGTACTTC.

This clonotype was seen only a few times. J is TRBJ2-5 and V is TRBV7-2; D gene ambiguous. The V and J ends lost 5 bases and 4 bases respectively, with 14 bases between them. Germline assignment: CDR1 SGHTA and CDR2 FQGNSA. This CDR3 region has 14 residues. The CDR3 protein is CASSRAGIRETQYF. CDR3 nucleotides: TGTGCCAGCAGCCGGGCTGGTATCCGAGAGACCCAGTACTTC.

CDR3 nucleotide sequence: TGTGCCAGCAGCCCAGCCAGACAGGCAACCTACAATGAGCAGTTCTTC. Its translation is CASSPARQATYNEQFF. The V and J genes are TRBV7-8 and TRBJ2-1; possible D gene TRBD1, 6 bases. V lost 5 bases and J lost 2, with 16 bases in between. The CDR3 has 16 amino acids. Germline CDR1 and CDR2: SGHVS and FQNEAQ.

This clonotype has just a few counts. CDR3 sequence reads: CATSRGLAGSTDTQYF. The CDR3 DNA sequence: TGTGCCACCAGCAGAGGGCTAGCGGGATCCACAGATACGCAGTATTTT. The chain recombines TRBV15 with TRBJ2-3; 9 bases fit TRBD2. Germline CDR1 and CDR2: LNHNV and YYDKDF (reference sequence). V dropped 1 base and J dropped 2; count of bases not matched to a gene: 4. CDR3 length: 16 residues.

This clonotype was seen more than once but under ten times. The CDR3 sequence is CASSLFSTTYNEQFF. DNA of the CDR3: TGTGCCAGCAGCTTGTTCAGTACGACCTACAATGAGCAGTTCTTC. V usage is TRBV5-4 and J usage is TRBJ2-1; D is uncertain. The CDR3 has 15 residues. The V gene's germline CDR1 is SGHNT and CDR2 YYREEE (reference sequence). V was shortened by 1 base and J by 2 bases, with 10 bases between the two germline ends.

V is TRBV7-2 and J is TRBJ2-2; D might be TRBD1 or TRBD2, each matching 6 bases. This CDR3 is 17 amino acids long. The V end was cut by 1 base, the J end by 2 bases, with 14 bases between. The germline V gene has CDR1 SGHTA and CDR2 FQGNSA. CDR3 DNA sequence: TGTGCCAGCAGCTTAGTCGGGGGCGGGGACAACACCGGGGAGCTGTTTTTT. Translated: CASSLVGGGDNTGELFF. The variable domain in full, completed from reference TRBV7-2 and TRBJ2-2, reads GAGVSQSPSNKVTEKGKDVELRCDPISGHTALYWYRQSLGQGLEFLIYFQGNSAPDKSGLPSDRFSAERTGGSVSTLTIQRTQQEDSAVYLCASSLVGGGDNTGELFFGEGSRLTVL.

This clonotype was seen only a few times. V and J are TRBV20-1 and TRBJ2-2; D call uncertain. Germline V CDR1 and CDR2: DFQATT, SNEGSKA (reference sequence). The V gene lost 2 bases and the J gene lost 4 bases, with 20 bases spanning the gap. The CDR3 runs 17 residues. The CDR3 sequence is CSARREKTSKTTGELFF. The CDR3 DNA follows: TGCAGTGCTAGACGAGAAAAAACCAGCAAGACCACCGGGGAGCTGTTTTTT.

The V and J genes are TRBV5-1 and TRBJ2-7; perhaps TRBD2 as D (6 bases). Germline V gene sequence: CDR1 SGHRS, CDR2 YFSETQ. V gave up 10 bases and J gave up 4 bases, with 12 bases separating them. This CDR3 contains 11 residues. The CDR3 DNA follows: TGCGCCTCGGGAGAGGGTTACGAGCAGTACTTC. Encoded protein: CASGEGYEQYF.

This clonotype has more than one count but fewer than ten. The chain carries TRBV28 and TRBJ1-3; D uncertain. Germline V CDR1 and CDR2: MDHEN, SYDVKM. Trimming left V 6 bases short and J 4 bases short, with 10 bases between. This CDR3 is built from 13 residues. CDR3 in amino acids: CASSNNLGNTIYF. CDR3 bases: TGTGCCAGCAGCAACAATTTAGGAAACACCATATATTTT.

The chain uses TRBV5-1 and TRBJ2-4, with TRBD1 matching over 8 bases. The V gene's germline CDR1 is SGHRS and CDR2 YFSETQ. The junction had 9 bases not matched to a gene; V was cut back by 1 base and J by 0 bases. CDR3 length: 18 residues. CDR3 loop: CASSLFSTGGLAKNIQYF. The CDR3 region has the DNA TGCGCCAGCAGCTTGTTCTCCACAGGGGGATTAGCCAAAAACATTCAGTACTTC.

The chain combines TRBV28 with TRBJ2-6; TRBD1 or TRBD2 may be the D gene (5 bases each). The CDR3 length is 14 residues. Germline CDR1 reads MDHEN; CDR2 reads SYDVKM. Trimming pared 10 bases from V and 1 base from J, leaving 11 bases between. CDR3 sequence (DNA): TGTGCCACATTTGAGGGGTCTGGGGCCAACGTCCTGACTTTC. It codes for CATFEGSGANVLTF.

This clonotype came up many times. The chain is built from TRBV6-1 and TRBJ1-4, with D tentatively TRBD1 (5 bases). Per germline, CDR1 MNHNS and CDR2 SASEGT. CDR3 length: 14 residues. Trimming cost V 8 bases and J 8 bases, with 18 bases left between them. The DNA of the CDR3 is TGTGCCAGCCGCCCCCGACAGCCTAGCGAAAAACTGTTTTTT. Translation gives CASRPRQPSEKLFF.

This clonotype was counted only a few times. This chain joins TRBV12-3 or TRBV12-4 and TRBJ1-3; D remains unclear. This CDR3 is 14 amino acids long. V lost 2 bases, J lost 1 base, and 6 bases lay in between. The CDR3 DNA follows: TGTGCCAGCAGTTTAAGGGAATCTGGAAACACCATATATTTT. Amino acids: CASSLRESGNTIYF.

The CDR3 sequence is CSARVLGNNEQFF. DNA of the CDR3: TGCAGTGCTAGAGTTCTGGGGAACAATGAGCAGTTCTTC. J is TRBJ2-1 and V is TRBV20-1; D not certain. The CDR3 runs 13 residues. Trimming removed 1 base from V and 5 bases from J, with 9 bases in between. Per germline, CDR1 DFQATT and CDR2 SNEGSKA (reference sequence).

This clonotype was seen many times. This chain uses TRBV20-1 with TRBJ2-1; 9 bases are a match to TRBD2. The V segment lost 5 bases and the J segment 4 bases; nucleotides outside the gene matches: 6. Germline V gene data show CDR1 as DFQATT and CDR2 as SNEGSKA (reference sequence). This CDR3 region has 14 residues. The CDR3 reads CSARLAGGYNEQFF. The CDR3 DNA is TGCAGTGCTCGCCTGGCGGGAGGGTACAATGAGCAGTTCTTC.